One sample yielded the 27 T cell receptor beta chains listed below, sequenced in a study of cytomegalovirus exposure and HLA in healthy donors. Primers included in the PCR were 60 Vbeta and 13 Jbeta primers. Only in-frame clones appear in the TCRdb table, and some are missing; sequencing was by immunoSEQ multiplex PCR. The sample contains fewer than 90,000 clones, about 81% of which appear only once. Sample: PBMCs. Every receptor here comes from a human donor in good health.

The CDR3 loop is CASSPGLAGGTYEQYF. The CDR3 nucleotides are TGTGCCAGCAGTCCGGGACTAGCGGGGGGGACCTACGAGCAGTACTTC. V is TRBV27 and J is TRBJ2-7, with TRBD2 matching over 16 bases. The V segment lost 5 bases and the J segment 2 bases; nucleotides outside the gene matches: 3. Germline V gene lookup returns CDR1 MNHEY and CDR2 SMNVEV (reference sequence). The CDR3 spans 16 residues.

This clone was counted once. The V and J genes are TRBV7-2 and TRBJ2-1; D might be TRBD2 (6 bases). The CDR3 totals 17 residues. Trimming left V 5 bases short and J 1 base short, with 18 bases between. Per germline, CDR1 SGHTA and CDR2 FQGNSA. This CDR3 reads CASSPSPAGNSYNEQFF. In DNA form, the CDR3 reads TGTGCCAGCAGCCCAAGCCCGGCGGGGAATTCCTACAATGAGCAGTTCTTC.

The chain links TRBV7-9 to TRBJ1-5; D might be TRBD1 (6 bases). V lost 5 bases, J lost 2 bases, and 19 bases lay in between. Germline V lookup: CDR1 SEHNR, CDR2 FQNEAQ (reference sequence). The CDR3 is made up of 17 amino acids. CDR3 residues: CASSQGTARRGNQPQHF. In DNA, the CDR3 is TGTGCCAGCAGCCAGGGGACCGCCCGCCGGGGCAATCAGCCCCAGCATTTT.

CDR3 DNA sequence: TGTGCCAGCAGGAGAGGGGGCCGAGAGACCCAGTACTTC. Amino acids: CASRRGGRETQYF. This sequence joins TRBV7-9 and TRBJ2-5, with 7 nucleotides matching TRBD1. Germline V gene sequence: CDR1 SEHNR, CDR2 FQNEAQ (reference sequence). CDR3 length: 13 residues. Trimming at V came to 6 bases and at J to 4 bases, leaving 5 bases not matched to a gene. Full variable domain (missing parts from reference TRBV7-9 and TRBJ2-5): DTGVSQNPRHKITKRGQNVTFRCDPISEHNRLYWYRQTLGQGPEFLTYFQNEAQLEKSRLLSDRFSAERPKGSFSTLEIQRTEQGDSAMYLCASRRGGRETQYFGPGTRLLVL.

Here the CDR3 reads CASSLALAEDTIYF. The CDR3 DNA is TGTGCCAGCAGCCTCGCGTTGGCCGAGGACACCATATATTTT. The chain uses TRBV7-2 and TRBJ1-3; D uncertain. Trimming removed 5 bases at V and 8 bases at J, with 16 bases between. CDR1 is SGHTA and CDR2 is FQGNSA in the germline V gene. The CDR3 contains 14 residues.

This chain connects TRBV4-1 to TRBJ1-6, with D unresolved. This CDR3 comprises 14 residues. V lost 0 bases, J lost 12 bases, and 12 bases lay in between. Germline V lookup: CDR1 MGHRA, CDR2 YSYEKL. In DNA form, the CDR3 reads TGCGCCAGCAGCCAAGATTTTTCCTACCTACCCCTCCACTTT. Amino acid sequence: CASSQDFSYLPLHF.

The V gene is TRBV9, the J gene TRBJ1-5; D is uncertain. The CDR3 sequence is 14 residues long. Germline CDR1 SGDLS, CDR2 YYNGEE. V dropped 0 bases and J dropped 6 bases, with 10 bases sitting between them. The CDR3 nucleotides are TGTGCCAGCAGCGTAGGGAGCGAGGGTCAGCCCCAGCATTTT. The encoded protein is CASSVGSEGQPQHF.

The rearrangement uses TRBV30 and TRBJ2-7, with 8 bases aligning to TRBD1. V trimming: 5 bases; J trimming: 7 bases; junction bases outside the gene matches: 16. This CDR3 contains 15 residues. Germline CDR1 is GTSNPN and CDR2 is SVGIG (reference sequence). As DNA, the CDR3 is TGTGCCTGGTGCCGGGACAGGAGGGTAATGGTGGAGCAGTACTTC. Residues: CAWCRDRRVMVEQYF.

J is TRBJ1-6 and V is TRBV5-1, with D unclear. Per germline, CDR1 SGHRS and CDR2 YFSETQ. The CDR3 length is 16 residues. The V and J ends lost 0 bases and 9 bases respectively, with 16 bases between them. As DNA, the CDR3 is TGCGCCAGCAGCTTGGAGGCCGCACTACAAGGTTCACCCCTCCACTTT. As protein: CASSLEAALQGSPLHF.

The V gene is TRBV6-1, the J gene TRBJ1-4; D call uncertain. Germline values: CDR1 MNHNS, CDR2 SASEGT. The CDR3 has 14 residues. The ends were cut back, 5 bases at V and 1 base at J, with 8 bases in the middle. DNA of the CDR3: TGTGCCAGCAGTACACAAGAAACTAATGAAAAACTGTTTTTT. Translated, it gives CASSTQETNEKLFF.

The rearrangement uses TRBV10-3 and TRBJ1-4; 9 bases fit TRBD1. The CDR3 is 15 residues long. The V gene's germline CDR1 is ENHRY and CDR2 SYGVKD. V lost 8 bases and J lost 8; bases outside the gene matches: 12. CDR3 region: CAIGGEGTGSEKLFF. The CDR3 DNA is TGTGCCATCGGAGGAGAGGGGACAGGGTCGGAAAAACTGTTTTTT.

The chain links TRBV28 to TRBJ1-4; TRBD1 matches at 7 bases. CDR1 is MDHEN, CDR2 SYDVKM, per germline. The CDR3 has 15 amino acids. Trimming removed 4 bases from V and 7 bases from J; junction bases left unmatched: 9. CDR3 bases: TGTGCCAGCAGTTATCGACAGGGTATGGGTGAAAAACTGTTTTTT. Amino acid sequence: CASSYRQGMGEKLFF.

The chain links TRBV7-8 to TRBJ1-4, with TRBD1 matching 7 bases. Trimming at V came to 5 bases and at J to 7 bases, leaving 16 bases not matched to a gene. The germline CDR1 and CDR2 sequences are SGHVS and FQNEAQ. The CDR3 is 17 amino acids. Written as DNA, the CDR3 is TGTGCCAGCAGCCCCGGTCGAGGACAGGCGACGTCTGAAAAACTGTTTTTT. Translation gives CASSPGRGQATSEKLFF.

CDR3 residues: CASSLMGQGAYEQYF. The CDR3 DNA sequence: TGTGCCAGCAGCTTAATGGGACAGGGGGCCTACGAGCAGTACTTC. This sequence joins TRBV7-2 and TRBJ2-7; 11 bases align to TRBD1. With 2 bases clipped from V and 2 bases from J, the junction kept 2 bases outside the gene matches. CDR1 and CDR2 from the germline V gene are SGHTA and FQGNSA. The CDR3 sequence is 15 residues long.

The CDR3 sequence: CASSKTGTYNEQFF. CDR3 bases: TGTGCCAGCAGCAAGACAGGCACCTACAATGAGCAGTTCTTC. The chain uses TRBV7-3 and TRBJ2-1; a possible D gene is TRBD1 (6 bases). Trimming took 5 bases from V and 2 from J, leaving 10 bases between them. Germline loops: CDR1 SGHTA, CDR2 FQGTGA. CDR3 length: 14 amino acids.

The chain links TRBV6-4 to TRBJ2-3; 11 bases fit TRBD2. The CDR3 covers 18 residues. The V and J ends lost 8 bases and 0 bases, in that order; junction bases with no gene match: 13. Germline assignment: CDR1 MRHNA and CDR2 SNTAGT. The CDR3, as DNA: TGTGCCAGCGGCCAGTCCCTGAGACTAGCGGGGAGCACAGATACGCAGTATTTT. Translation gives CASGQSLRLAGSTDTQYF.

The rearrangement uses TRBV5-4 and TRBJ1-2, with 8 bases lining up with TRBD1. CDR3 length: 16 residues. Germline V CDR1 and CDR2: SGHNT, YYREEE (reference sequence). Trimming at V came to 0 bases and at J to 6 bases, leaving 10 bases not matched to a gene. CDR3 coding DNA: TGTGCCAGCAGCTTGGCCGCTGGACAGGGTGTAAATGGCTACACCTTC. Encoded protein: CASSLAAGQGVNGYTF.

The chain's CDR3 is CASSPQEGGVEKLFF. CDR3 DNA: TGCGCCAGCAGCCCCCAGGAAGGGGGAGTTGAAAAACTGTTTTTT. The chain carries TRBV4-1 and TRBJ1-4; D possibly corresponds to TRBD1 (6 bases). The V gene's germline CDR1 is MGHRA and CDR2 YSYEKL. CDR3 length: 15 residues. V was pared by 4 bases and J by 7 bases, with 16 bases between.

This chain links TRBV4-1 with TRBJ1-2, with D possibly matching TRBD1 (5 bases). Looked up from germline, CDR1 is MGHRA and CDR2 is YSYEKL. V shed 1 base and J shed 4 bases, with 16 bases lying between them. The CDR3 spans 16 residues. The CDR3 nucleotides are TGCGCCAGCAGCCAAGGTCCCAGGGAATTGAGCTATGGCTACACCTTC. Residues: CASSQGPRELSYGYTF.

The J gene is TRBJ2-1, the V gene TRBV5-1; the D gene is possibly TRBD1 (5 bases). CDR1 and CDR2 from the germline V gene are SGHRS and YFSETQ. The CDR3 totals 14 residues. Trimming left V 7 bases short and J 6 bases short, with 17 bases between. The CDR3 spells CASRLTELLNEQFF. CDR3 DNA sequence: TGCGCCAGCCGTCTGACAGAACTTCTCAATGAGCAGTTCTTC.

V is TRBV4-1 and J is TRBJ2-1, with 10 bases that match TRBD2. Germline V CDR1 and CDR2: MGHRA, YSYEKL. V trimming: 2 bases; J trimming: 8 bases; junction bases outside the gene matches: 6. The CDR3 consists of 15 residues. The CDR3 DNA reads TGCGCCAGCAGCCAATCTACTAGCGGGGTCGATGAGCAGTTCTTC. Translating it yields CASSQSTSGVDEQFF.

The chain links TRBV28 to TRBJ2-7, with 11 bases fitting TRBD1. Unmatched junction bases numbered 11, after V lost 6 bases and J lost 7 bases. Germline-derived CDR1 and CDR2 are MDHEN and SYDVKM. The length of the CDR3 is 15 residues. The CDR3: CASRNTGQGAREQYF. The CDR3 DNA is TGTGCCAGCAGGAACACCGGACAGGGGGCGCGGGAGCAGTACTTC.

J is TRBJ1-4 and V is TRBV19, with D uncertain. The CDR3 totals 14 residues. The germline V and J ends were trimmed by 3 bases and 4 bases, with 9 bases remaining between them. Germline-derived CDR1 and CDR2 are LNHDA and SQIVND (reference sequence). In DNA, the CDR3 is TGTGCCAGTAGTATGTTCGGGGTTAATGAAAAACTGTTTTTT. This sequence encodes CASSMFGVNEKLFF.

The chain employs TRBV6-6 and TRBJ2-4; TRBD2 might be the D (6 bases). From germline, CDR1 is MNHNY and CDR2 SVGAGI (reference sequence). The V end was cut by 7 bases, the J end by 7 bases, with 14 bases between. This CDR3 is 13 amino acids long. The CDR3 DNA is TGTGCCAGCACCTCGGGAGAATTTAACATTCAGTACTTC. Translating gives CASTSGEFNIQYF.

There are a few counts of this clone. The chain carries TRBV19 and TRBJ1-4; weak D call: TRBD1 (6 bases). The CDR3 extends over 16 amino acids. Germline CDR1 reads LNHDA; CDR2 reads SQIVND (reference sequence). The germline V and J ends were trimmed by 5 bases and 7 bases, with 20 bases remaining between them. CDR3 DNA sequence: TGTGCCAGTAGTCCCATCCAGGGACATTTGAGTGAAAAACTGTTTTTT. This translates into CASSPIQGHLSEKLFF.

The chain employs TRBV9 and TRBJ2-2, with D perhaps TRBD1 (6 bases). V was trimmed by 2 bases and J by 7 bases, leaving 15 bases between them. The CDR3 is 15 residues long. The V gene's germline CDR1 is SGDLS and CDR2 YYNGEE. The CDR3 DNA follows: TGTGCCAGCAGCGTTGCGCAGGGGCCAATCGGGGAGCTGTTTTTT. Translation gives CASSVAQGPIGELFF.

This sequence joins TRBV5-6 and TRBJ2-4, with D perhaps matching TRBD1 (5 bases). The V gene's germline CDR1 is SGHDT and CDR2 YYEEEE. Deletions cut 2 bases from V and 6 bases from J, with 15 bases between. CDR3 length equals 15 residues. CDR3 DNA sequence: TGTGCCAGCAGCTTACAGGAAAGAGGCTTAAACATTCAGTACTTC. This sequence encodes CASSLQERGLNIQYF.